A selection of T cell receptor beta chains follows, all from one sample in a study of blood T cell repertoires in COVID-19. Profiling relied on immunoSEQ multiplex PCR, and the TCRdb table lists in-frame clones only, not all of them. This table holds some 270,000 clones, approximately 83% found once. Sequencing input: peripheral blood. These receptor sequences come from a woman aged 70-85 years with acute or convalescent COVID-19. Both conserved end residues are part of each CDR3. A D gene is named only where the DNA matches it firmly. A clone size is listed for some rows: how often the clone was seen (once, few, many), or a class if it is expanded.

clone size,J gene,D gene,V gene,CDR3 protein,CDR3 DNA
NA,TRBJ2-3,TRBD2,TRBV19,CASSRGGGGGDTQYF,TGTGCCAGTAGTAGAGGTGGCGGGGGGGGAGATACGCAGTATTTT
NA,TRBJ1-4,NA,TRBV7-2,CASSLVRQVNEKLFF,TGTGCCAGCAGCTTAGTGCGCCAGGTTAATGAAAAACTGTTTTTT
NA,TRBJ1-2,NA,TRBV11-1,CASSAQGIGGYTF,TGTGCCAGCAGCGCTCAGGGCATCGGGGGCTACACCTTC
few,TRBJ2-2,NA,TRBV11-1,CASSHRGQNTGELFF,TGTGCCAGCAGCCACCGGGGACAGAACACCGGGGAGCTGTTTTTT
NA,TRBJ2-5,NA,TRBV11-3,CASSRSIEGTQYF,TGTGCCAGCAGCCGTTCAATAGAGGGGACCCAGTACTTC
NA,TRBJ1-2,TRBD1,TRBV5-4,CASSLGQLNYGYTF,TGTGCCAGCAGCCTGGGACAGCTTAACTATGGCTACACCTTC
NA,TRBJ2-2,NA,TRBV18,CASSPRGNTGELFF,TGTGCCAGCTCACCAAGGGGGAACACCGGGGAGCTGTTTTTT
NA,TRBJ1-4,TRBD1,TRBV5-1,CASSNRDRGPEKLFF,TGCGCCAGCAGCAATAGGGACAGGGGGCCTGAAAAACTGTTTTTT
NA,TRBJ2-5,TRBD2,TRBV11-2,CASSSLSGVQETQYF,TGTGCCAGCAGCTCCCTCAGCGGGGTCCAAGAGACCCAGTACTTC
NA,TRBJ1-2,NA,TRBV29-1,CSVTTGFGYGYTF,TGCAGCGTTACGACAGGTTTCGGATATGGCTACACCTTC
few,TRBJ2-6,NA,TRBV5-6,CASSYRGAAGANVLTF,TGTGCCAGCAGCTATCGGGGGGCCGCCGGGGCCAACGTCCTGACTTTC
NA,TRBJ1-5,NA,TRBV21-1,CASSPGEGARPQHF,TGTGCCAGCAGCCCGGGGGAAGGGGCCCGGCCCCAGCATTTT
once,TRBJ1-1,TRBD1,TRBV11-2,CASSLGYLQGATEAFF,TGTGCCAGCAGCTTAGGCTACCTTCAGGGGGCAACTGAAGCTTTCTTT
NA,TRBJ2-7,TRBD1,TRBV30,CAWSAPRTGTYEQYF,TGTGCCTGGAGTGCTCCCCGGACAGGGACCTACGAGCAGTACTTC
NA,TRBJ2-6,NA,TRBV7-2,CASSLAPRTTGANVLTF,TGTGCCAGCAGCTTAGCGCCCAGGACAACTGGGGCCAACGTCCTGACTTTC
NA,TRBJ2-7,TRBD1,TRBV6-6,CASSYGQATYEQYF,TGTGCCAGCAGTTACGGACAGGCCACCTACGAGCAGTACTTC
NA,TRBJ1-5,TRBD1,TRBV15,CATSGQGWYSNQPQHF,TGTGCCACCAGCGGACAGGGATGGTATAGCAATCAGCCCCAGCATTTT
NA,TRBJ1-2,TRBD1,TRBV6-5,CASRTPPGQGYGYTF,TGTGCCAGCAGGACTCCCCCGGGACAGGGGTATGGCTACACCTTC
NA,TRBJ1-2,NA,TRBV12-3/TRBV12-4,CASSLGRGGYTF,TGTGCCAGCAGTTTGGGTAGGGGAGGCTACACCTTC
NA,TRBJ1-2,TRBD1,TRBV11-2,CASSAGGPGTAVYGYTF,TGTGCCAGCAGCGCTGGGGGACCCGGGACAGCAGTATATGGCTACACCTTC
NA,TRBJ2-4,TRBD2,TRBV19,CASSSAGAVAKNIQYF,TGTGCCAGTTCTTCAGCGGGGGCCGTAGCCAAAAACATTCAGTACTTC
NA,TRBJ2-3,TRBD2,TRBV3-1/TRBV3-2,CASSQLSGGYTDTQYF,TGTGCCAGCAGCCAGCTTAGCGGGGGATACACAGATACGCAGTATTTT
NA,TRBJ2-5,TRBD2,TRBV3-1/TRBV3-2,CASSQERWTSGGETQYF,TGTGCCAGCAGCCAAGAACGGTGGACTAGCGGGGGGGAGACCCAGTACTTC
NA,TRBJ2-7,NA,TRBV4-1,CASSVTGTPNYEQYF,TGCGCCAGCAGCGTTACCGGGACACCGAACTACGAGCAGTACTTC
few,TRBJ2-2,TRBD1,TRBV7-6,CASSLAAGQGSGELFF,TGTGCCAGCAGCTTAGCCGCGGGACAGGGATCCGGGGAGCTGTTTTTT
NA,TRBJ2-1,TRBD2,TRBV4-2,CASSQVSGGELEQFF,TGTGCCAGCAGCCAAGTTTCTGGGGGGGAGCTTGAGCAGTTCTTC